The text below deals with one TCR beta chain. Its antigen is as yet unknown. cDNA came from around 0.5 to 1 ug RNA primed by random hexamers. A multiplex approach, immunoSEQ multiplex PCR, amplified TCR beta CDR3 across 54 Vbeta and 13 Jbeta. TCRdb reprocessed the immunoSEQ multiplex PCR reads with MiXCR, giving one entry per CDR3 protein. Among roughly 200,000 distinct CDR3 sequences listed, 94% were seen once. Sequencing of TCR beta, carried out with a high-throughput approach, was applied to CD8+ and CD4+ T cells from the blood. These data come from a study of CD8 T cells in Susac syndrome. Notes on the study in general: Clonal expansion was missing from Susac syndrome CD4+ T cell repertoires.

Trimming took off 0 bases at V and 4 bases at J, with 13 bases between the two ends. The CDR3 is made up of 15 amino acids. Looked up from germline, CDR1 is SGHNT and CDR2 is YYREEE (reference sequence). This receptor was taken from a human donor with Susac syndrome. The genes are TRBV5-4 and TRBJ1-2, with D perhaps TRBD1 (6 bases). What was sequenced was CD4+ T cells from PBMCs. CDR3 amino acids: CASSLGQDYTYGYTF. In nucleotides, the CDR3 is TGTGCCAGCAGCTTGGGACAGGATTACACCTATGGCTACACCTTC.